The subject of this entry is one TCR beta chain. Its cognate antigen is unknown. The record originates from a study of OX40 agonist ivuxolimab in advanced cancers. Across the whole study: Ivuxolimab, an agonistic anti-OX40 (CD134) antibody, was given to patients. Past anti-PD-1, anti-PD-L1 or anti-CTLA-4 therapy was accepted, and 30% to 45% had received some. Study results and caveats: The mean number of expanded clones was higher in CD8+ T cells than in CD4+. Clones of CD4+ and CD8+ blood T cells grew by week 6 at doses of 0.1 to 3.0 mg/kg.

This table comes from immunoSEQ multiplex PCR, and its TCRdb copy is limited to in-frame clones, with some not included. The table has 75,000 to 100,000 clones, about 91% seen once; the top ten hold 0.25% to 0.35%. Germline V gives CDR1 SGHDT, CDR2 YYEEEE. The CDR3 sequence is 16 residues long. Trimming removed 4 bases from V and 5 bases from J; junction bases left unmatched: 8. The sequence came from an adult with an advanced solid tumor such as melanoma, head and neck, liver or kidney cancer. The source material was CD4+ or CD8+ T cells sorted from blood, sampled in a trial of the OX40 agonist ivuxolimab. V gene TRBV5-6 combines with J gene TRBJ2-7; 14 bases fit TRBD2. The CDR3 sequence is CASSDWGLAGVHEQYF. The CDR3 DNA reads as TGTGCCAGCAGCGACTGGGGACTAGCGGGAGTCCACGAGCAGTACTTC.